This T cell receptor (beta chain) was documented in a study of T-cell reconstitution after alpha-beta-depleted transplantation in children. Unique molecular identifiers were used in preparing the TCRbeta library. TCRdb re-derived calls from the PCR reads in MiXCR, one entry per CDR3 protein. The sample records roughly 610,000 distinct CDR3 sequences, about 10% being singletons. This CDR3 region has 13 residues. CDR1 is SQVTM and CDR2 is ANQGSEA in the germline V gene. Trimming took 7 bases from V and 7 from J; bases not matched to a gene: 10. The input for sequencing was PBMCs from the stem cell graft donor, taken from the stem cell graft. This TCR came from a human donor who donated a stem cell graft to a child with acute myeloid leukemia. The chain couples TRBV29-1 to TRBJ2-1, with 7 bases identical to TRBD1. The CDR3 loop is CSAHGQVGNEQFF. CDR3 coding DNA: TGCAGCGCCCATGGACAGGTAGGAAATGAGCAGTTCTTC.